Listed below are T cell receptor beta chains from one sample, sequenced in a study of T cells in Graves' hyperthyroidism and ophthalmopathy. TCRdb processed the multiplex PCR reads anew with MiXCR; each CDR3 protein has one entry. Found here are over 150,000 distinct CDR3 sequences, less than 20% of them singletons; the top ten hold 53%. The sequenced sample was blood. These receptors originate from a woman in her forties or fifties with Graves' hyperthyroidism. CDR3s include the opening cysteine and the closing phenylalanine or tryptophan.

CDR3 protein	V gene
CSARDSGSGGGFEQYF	TRBV20-1
CASSRSGSSYNEQFF	TRBV7-9
CASSQGAGRSASETQYF	TRBV4-1
CASSFLGNGYTF	TRBV11-2
CSARVFAPSYEQYF	TRBV20-1
CASSTSEYNEQFF	TRBV6-2/TRBV6-3
CASSQDTGTNIYNEQFF	TRBV3-1
CASSTGTAIYGYTF	TRBV7-2
CASSVGFMQFF	TRBV7-8
CASSASLDKGETQYF	TRBV6-1
CASSFGLYYEQYF	TRBV12-3/TRBV12-4
CASSRDSFANTGELFF	TRBV6-4
CASSQGSSSGSWWETQYF	TRBV14
CASYPQDGREETQYF	TRBV28
CASTTSGSGAEQYF	TRBV2
CASSTSGRLSYEQYF	TRBV7-2
CAWSVTYEQYF	TRBV30
CASSLGNRDEQFF	TRBV11-1
CASSFWTSGSDGELFF	TRBV5-1
CASKNGDRAHEQYF	TRBV27
CSGGGNTDTQYF	TRBV20-1
CASSLAQNGYTF	TRBV6-1
CASRDSGSWKDTQYF	TRBV12-3/TRBV12-4
CASSLSGLEPQHF	TRBV27
CAWKPDPTFGTQYF	TRBV30
CASSNQGLNIQYF	TRBV12-3/TRBV12-4
CASSLLGAGTTNEKLFF	TRBV28
CASSYSSGASYNEQFF	TRBV6-5
CASSTRTSGSSEQYF	TRBV19
CASSLWGQGWTDTQYF	TRBV27
CASRRTGLLYEQYF	TRBV27
CATSDLHGPSTDTQYF	TRBV24-1
CASSYRRDTVDTIYF	TRBV6-2/TRBV6-3
CASSMQGDEQFF	TRBV6-1
CASSYSSYGTKGYTF	TRBV6-6
CAWSVQQPYGYTF	TRBV30
CASSQGQGNEQYF	TRBV12-3/TRBV12-4
CSASPGMGAGELFF	TRBV20-1
CASSNTGTGHQPQHF	TRBV6-1
CSVEYFNEQYF	TRBV29-1
CASSFETNTEAFF	TRBV27
CASRGRDRDGLYEQYF	TRBV6-1
CASSQEGTGLTNEQFF	TRBV4-1
CAWSASNQPQHF	TRBV30
CASSDNGEQPQHF	TRBV27
CATSDPGQASNEQFF	TRBV24-1